This T cell receptor (beta chain) was identified during a study of T cell responses to AZD1222 COVID-19 vaccine. Study-wide points: Breadth and depth of Spike-specific TCRs rose after two AZD1222 doses.

Method: immunoSEQ multiplex PCR; TCRdb's copy keeps in-frame clones and lacks some. The repertoire consists of roughly 80,000 clones, with 75% to 95% occurring once and the leading ten covering less than 5.5%. The CDR3 contains 15 residues. V shed 1 base and J shed 5 bases, with 11 bases lying between them. The V gene's germline CDR1 is SGHAT and CDR2 FQNNGV. Remarks on this clone: As yet, its antigen is unknown.

This chain uses TRBV11-2 with TRBJ1-4; TRBD1 is a possible D gene (5 bases). Here the sequenced sample was peripheral blood, taken on day 0 of MenACWY control vaccination. This clonotype was obtained from an adult in good health. CDR3 sequence reads: CASSLVGSGNEKLFF. The CDR3 DNA reads as TGTGCCAGCAGCTTAGTTGGGTCAGGGAATGAAAAACTGTTTTTT.